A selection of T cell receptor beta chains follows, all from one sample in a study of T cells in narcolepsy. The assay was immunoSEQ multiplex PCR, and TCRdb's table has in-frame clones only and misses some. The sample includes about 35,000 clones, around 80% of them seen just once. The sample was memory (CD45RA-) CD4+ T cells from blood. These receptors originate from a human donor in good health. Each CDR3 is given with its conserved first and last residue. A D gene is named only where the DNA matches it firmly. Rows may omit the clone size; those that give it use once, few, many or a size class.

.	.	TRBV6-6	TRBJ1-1	CASRHGTEAFF
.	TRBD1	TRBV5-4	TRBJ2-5	CASSYPGGGQETQYF
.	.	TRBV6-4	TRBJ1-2	CASRAQHGPDYGYTF
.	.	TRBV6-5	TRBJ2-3	CASTQPPDTQYF
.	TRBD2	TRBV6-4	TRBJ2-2	CASRLAGAGELFF
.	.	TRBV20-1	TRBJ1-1	CSGGDTEAFF
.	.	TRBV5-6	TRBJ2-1	CASSLAGGALRQFF
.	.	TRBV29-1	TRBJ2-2	CSVVGSSGTIAGELFF
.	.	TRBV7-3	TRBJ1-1	CASSPSHEAFF
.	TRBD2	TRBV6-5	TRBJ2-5	CASSTGGWETQYF
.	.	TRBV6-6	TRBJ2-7	CASSFTGSSYEQYF
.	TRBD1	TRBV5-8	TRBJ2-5	CASRLPGTGQRGTQYF
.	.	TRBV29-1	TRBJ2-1	CSVSRGWNEQFF
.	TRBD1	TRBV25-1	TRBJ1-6	CASSELGTGQGGSPLHF
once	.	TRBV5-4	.	CASSRRHDTYEQYF
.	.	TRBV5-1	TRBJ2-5	CASREGAQETQYF
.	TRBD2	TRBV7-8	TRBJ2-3	CASSLWTSGSTDTQYF
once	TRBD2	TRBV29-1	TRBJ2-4	CSVPPGPFTSGFAKNIQYF
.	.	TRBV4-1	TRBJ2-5	CASSQGGATPQYF
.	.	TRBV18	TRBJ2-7	CASSPVGQGLYEQYF
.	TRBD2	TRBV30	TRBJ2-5	CAWSGTSVFETQYF
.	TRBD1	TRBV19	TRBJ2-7	CASGTGTGDFYEQYF
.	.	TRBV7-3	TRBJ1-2	CASSAQGGGFGYTF
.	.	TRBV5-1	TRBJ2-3	CASSLLVGDTQYF
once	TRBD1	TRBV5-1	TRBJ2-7	CASSRDSAYEQYF
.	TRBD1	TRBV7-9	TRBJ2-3	CASSTGDRGSTDTQYF
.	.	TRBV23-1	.	CASSQSFTNLIYEQYF
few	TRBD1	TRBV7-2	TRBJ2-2	CASRKPGQFTGELFF
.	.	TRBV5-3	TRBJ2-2	CARSSKGPETRPKGAISNTGELFF
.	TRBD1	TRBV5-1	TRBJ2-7	CASSSRTGNYEQYF
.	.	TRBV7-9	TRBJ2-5	CASSSSKPDATQYF
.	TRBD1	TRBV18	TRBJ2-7	CASSQTGGGPYEQYF
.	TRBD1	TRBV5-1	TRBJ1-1	CASSPGGIGTEAFF
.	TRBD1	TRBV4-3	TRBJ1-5	CASSQVQGRQPQHF
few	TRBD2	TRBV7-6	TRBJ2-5	CASSLGSSGGGETQYF
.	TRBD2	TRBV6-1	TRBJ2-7	CASSRAGTYEQYF
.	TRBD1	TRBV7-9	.	CASSKGTGGPSGEQYF
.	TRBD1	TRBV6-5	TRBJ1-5	CASSPGQGRQPQHF
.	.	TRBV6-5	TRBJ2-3	CASSYIGLATDTQYF
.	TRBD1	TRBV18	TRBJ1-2	CASSRQGDGYTF
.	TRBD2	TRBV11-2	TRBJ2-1	CASSFIGRNNEQFF